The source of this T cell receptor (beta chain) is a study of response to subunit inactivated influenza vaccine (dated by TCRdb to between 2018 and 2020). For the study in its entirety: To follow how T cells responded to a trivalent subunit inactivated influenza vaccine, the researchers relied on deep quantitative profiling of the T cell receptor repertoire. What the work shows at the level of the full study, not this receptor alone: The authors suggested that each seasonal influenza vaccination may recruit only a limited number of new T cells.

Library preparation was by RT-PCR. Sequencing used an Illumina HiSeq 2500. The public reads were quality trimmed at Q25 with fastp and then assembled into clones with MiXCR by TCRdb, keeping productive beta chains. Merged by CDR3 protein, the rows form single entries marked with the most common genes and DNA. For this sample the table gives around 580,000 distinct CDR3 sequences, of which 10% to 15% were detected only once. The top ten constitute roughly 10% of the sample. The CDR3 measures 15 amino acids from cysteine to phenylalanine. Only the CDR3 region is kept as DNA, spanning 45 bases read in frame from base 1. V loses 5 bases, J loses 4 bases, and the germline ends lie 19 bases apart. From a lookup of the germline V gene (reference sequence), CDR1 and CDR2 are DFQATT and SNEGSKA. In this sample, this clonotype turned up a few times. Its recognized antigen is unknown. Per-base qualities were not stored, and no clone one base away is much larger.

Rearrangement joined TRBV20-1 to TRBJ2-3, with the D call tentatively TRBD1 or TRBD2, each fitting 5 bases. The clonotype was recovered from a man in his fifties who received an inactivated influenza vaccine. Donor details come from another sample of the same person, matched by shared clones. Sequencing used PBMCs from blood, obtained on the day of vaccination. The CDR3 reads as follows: CSAPLLGRPPDTQYF. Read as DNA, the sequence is TGCAGTGCTCCCCTGTTGGGACGACCCCCAGATACGCAGTATTTT.